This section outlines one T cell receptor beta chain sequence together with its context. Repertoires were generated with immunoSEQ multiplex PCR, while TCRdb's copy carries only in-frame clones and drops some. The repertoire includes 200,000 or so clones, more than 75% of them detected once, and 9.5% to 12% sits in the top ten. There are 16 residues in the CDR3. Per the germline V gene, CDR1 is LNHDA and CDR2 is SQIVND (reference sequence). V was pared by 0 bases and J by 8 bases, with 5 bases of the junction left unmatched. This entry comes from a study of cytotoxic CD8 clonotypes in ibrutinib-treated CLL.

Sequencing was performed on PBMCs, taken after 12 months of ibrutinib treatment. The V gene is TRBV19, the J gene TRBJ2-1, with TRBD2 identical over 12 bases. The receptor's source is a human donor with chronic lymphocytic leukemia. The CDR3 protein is CASSIDLAGGLYEQFF. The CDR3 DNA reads TGTGCCAGTAGTATAGACCTAGCGGGAGGGCTCTATGAGCAGTTCTTC.